These 29 T cell receptor beta chains share one sample of origin, sequenced in a study of T cells in localized non-small cell lung cancer. Clones were read by immunoSEQ multiplex PCR, and TCRdb kept only the in-frame ones, dropping some. The data show fewer than 2,000 clones, nearly 25% seen once. Source: normal lung tissue next to the tumor, taken before any cancer treatment. Every receptor here comes from a male donor at least 60 years old with stage II squamous cell lung carcinoma.

The gene calls are TRBV14 and TRBJ1-3; D gene ambiguous. The germline V gene encodes CDR1 SGHDN and CDR2 FVKESK. V was pared by 2 bases and J by 0 bases, with 14 bases between. The CDR3 is made up of 17 amino acids. The CDR3 region has the DNA TGTGCCAGCAGCCAATGGGCCAGGCGAACCTCTGGAAACACCATATATTTT. It yields the protein CASSQWARRTSGNTIYF.

This clone has just a few counts. The chain employs TRBV6-8 and TRBJ2-1; D is perhaps TRBD2 (7 bases). V shed 2 bases and J shed 7 bases, with 18 bases lying between them. Germline values: CDR1 MNHGY, CDR2 SAAAGT. This CDR3 has 16 amino acids. In nucleotides, the CDR3 is TGTGCCAGCAGTTACAGGAGACGCAGGGGAGGGAATGAGCAGTTCTTC. Encoded protein: CASSYRRRRGGNEQFF.

The genes are TRBV18 and TRBJ1-1; a weak D match, TRBD1 (6 bases). From germline, CDR1 is KGHSH and CDR2 LQKENI. The CDR3 spans 17 residues. Between the trimmed V and J ends, which lost 0 bases and 4 bases, there was a span of 18 bases. This chain's CDR3 is CASSPPGPGAVRTEAFF. The CDR3 DNA sequence: TGTGCCAGCTCACCACCGGGTCCGGGGGCAGTGCGCACTGAAGCTTTCTTT. The variable domain in full, with the rest retrieved from reference TRBV18 and TRBJ1-1, is NAGVMQNPRHLVRRRGQEARLRCSPMKGHSHVYWYRQLPEEGLKFMVYLQKENIIDESGMPKERFSAEFPKEGPSILRIQQVVRGDSAAYFCASSPPGPGAVRTEAFFGQGTRLTVV.

This clone was picked up a small number of times. This chain connects TRBV11-3 to TRBJ2-7; tentative D call: TRBD2 (6 bases). V shed 5 bases and J shed 7 bases, with 24 bases lying between them. The CDR3 length is 16 residues. Germline V gives CDR1 SGHNT, CDR2 YENEEA. The CDR3 spells CASSLTGAGTLREQYF. As DNA, the CDR3 is TGTGCCAGCAGCCTAACTGGGGCGGGAACCCTACGAGAGCAGTACTTC.

This clone rates as medium-sized. The V call is TRBV11-3, the J call TRBJ1-5, with 8 bases that match TRBD1. There are 15 residues in the CDR3. Per the germline V gene, CDR1 is SGHNT and CDR2 is YENEEA. V gave up 6 bases and J gave up 2 bases; unmatched junction bases: 6. CDR3 DNA sequence: TGTGCCAGCAGAGGGACAGGTCTAGGCAATCAGCCCCAGCATTTT. It is translated as CASRGTGLGNQPQHF. Combining the CDR3 with reference TRBV11-3 and TRBJ1-5 gives the whole variable domain EAGVVQSPRYKIIEKKQPVAFWCNPISGHNTLYWYLQNLGQGPELLIRYENEEAVDDSQLPKDRFSAERLKGVDSTLKIQPAELGDSAVYLCASRGTGLGNQPQHFGDGTRLSIL.

This clone is classed as medium-sized. The rearrangement links TRBV11-3 to TRBJ1-4; a weak D match, TRBD1 (6 bases). V was pared by 6 bases and J by 3 bases, with 14 bases between. The CDR3 covers 15 residues. CDR1 is SGHNT and CDR2 is YENEEA in the germline V gene. The chain's CDR3 is CASREGGIANEKLFF. CDR3 nucleotide sequence: TGTGCCAGCAGAGAGGGGGGAATTGCTAATGAAAAACTGTTTTTT.

The chain employs TRBV28 and TRBJ1-1; 7 bases map to TRBD1. J gave up 5 bases and V 6 bases, and 9 bases lay outside the gene matches. The CDR3 is 14 amino acids. CDR1 is MDHEN, CDR2 SYDVKM, per germline. In DNA, the CDR3 is TGTGCCAGCAGCCCGGGACAGCCAACGACTGAAGCTTTCTTT. Translation: CASSPGQPTTEAFF.

This chain joins TRBV19 and TRBJ1-5; no definite D call. This CDR3 contains 18 residues. Germline-derived CDR1 and CDR2 are LNHDA and SQIVND (reference sequence). V was shortened by 4 bases and J by 0 bases, with 19 bases between the two germline ends. The DNA of the CDR3 is TGTGCCAGTAGTAACCCCCTTCTAGGCGGATATAGCAATCAGCCCCAGCATTTT. Translated, it gives CASSNPLLGGYSNQPQHF.

The gene calls are TRBV30 and TRBJ1-1, with a tentative D call TRBD1 (6 bases). CDR1 is GTSNPN, CDR2 SVGIG, per germline (reference sequence). The CDR3 extends over 15 amino acids. Trimming took off 0 bases at V and 4 bases at J, with 15 bases between the two ends. The DNA for the CDR3 is TGTGCCTGGAGTGTACCGGGGGCCGTTCGCACTGAAGCTTTCTTT. This sequence encodes CAWSVPGAVRTEAFF.

This clone was detected only a few times. The chain uses TRBV5-1 and TRBJ2-3; 9 bases agree with TRBD1. There are 16 residues in the CDR3. Trimming removed 2 bases from V and 4 bases from J; junction bases left unmatched: 8. The germline CDR1 and CDR2 sequences are SGHRS and YFSETQ. CDR3 loop: CASSLVLGQGADTQYF. As DNA, the CDR3 is TGCGCCAGCAGCTTAGTGCTGGGACAGGGCGCAGATACGCAGTATTTT.

The CDR3 protein is CSVDPGTGGSTIAKNIQYF. The DNA of the CDR3 is TGCAGCGTTGACCCCGGGACAGGGGGTTCAACTATAGCCAAAAACATTCAGTACTTC. This chain connects TRBV29-1 to TRBJ2-4; 11 bases line up with TRBD1. With V trimmed by 3 bases and J by 0 bases, 13 bases remained unmatched. Germline V gene lookup returns CDR1 SQVTM and CDR2 ANQGSEA. The CDR3 runs to 19 residues.

The chain has TRBV19 and TRBJ1-5, with no clear D. The V end was cut by 6 bases, the J end by 4 bases, with 10 bases between. The CDR3 spans 13 residues. Germline CDR1 is LNHDA and CDR2 is SQIVND (reference sequence). DNA for the CDR3: TGTGCCAGTAGGAGGACGCTAAATCAGCCCCAGCATTTT. This sequence encodes CASRRTLNQPQHF.

The V call is TRBV11-3, the J call TRBJ1-2, with TRBD1 matching 10 bases. CDR1 and CDR2 (germline): SGHNT, YENEEA. CDR3 length: 14 amino acids. The ends lost 6 bases at V and 8 bases at J; junction bases unmatched: 9. The CDR3 sequence: CASSFGQGGRGYTF. As DNA, the CDR3 is TGTGCCAGCAGTTTCGGACAGGGGGGTAGGGGCTACACCTTC.

There are a few counts of this clone. This chain connects TRBV11-3 to TRBJ1-2, with 9 bases that match TRBD1. The CDR3 length is 16 residues. V lost 2 bases to trimming and J lost 4 bases; unmatched junction nucleotides: 8. The germline CDR1 and CDR2 sequences are SGHNT and YENEEA. The CDR3 coding sequence is TGTGCCAGCAGCTTATCCGGGACAGGGCGCAGCTATGGCTACACCTTC. Its protein product is CASSLSGTGRSYGYTF.

The chain employs TRBV6-8 and TRBJ1-1; tentative D call: TRBD1 (6 bases). CDR1 is MNHGY and CDR2 is SAAAGT in the germline V gene. V was pared by 8 bases and J by 3 bases, with 19 bases between. The CDR3 runs 15 residues. In DNA form, the CDR3 reads TGTGCCAGCGTTAGCAGGGGCCTAGGGTACACTGAAGCTTTCTTT. Its protein product is CASVSRGLGYTEAFF.

The chain links TRBV25-1 to TRBJ2-1, with 8 bases that match TRBD2. This CDR3 contains 15 residues. The V gene end was trimmed by 10 bases and the J gene end by 2 bases; junction bases not matched to a gene: 10. Per the germline V gene, CDR1 is MGHDK and CDR2 is SYGVNS. CDR3 loop: CATSRRGGTYNEQFF. The DNA for the CDR3 is TGTGCCACTTCCCGTCGGGGGGGCACCTACAATGAGCAGTTCTTC.

This clone has only one observation. The V call is TRBV29-1, the J call TRBJ1-2; 7 positions match TRBD1. CDR1 SQVTM and CDR2 ANQGSEA come from the germline V gene. The CDR3 has 13 residues. Trimming cost V 3 bases and J 4 bases; bases outside gene matches: 5. DNA of the CDR3: TGCAGCGTTGAGGAGGGGGCCGTCTATGGCTACACCTTC. Protein: CSVEEGAVYGYTF. Full variable domain (rest looked up from reference TRBV29-1 and TRBJ1-2): SAVISQKPSRDICQRGTSLTIQCQVDSQVTMMFWYRQQPGQSLTLIATANQGSEATYESGFVIDKFPISRPNLTFSTLTVSNMSPEDSSIYLCSVEEGAVYGYTFGSGTRLTVV.

This clone has a handful of counts. The chain couples TRBV11-3 to TRBJ1-3, with D uncertain. The CDR3 covers 16 residues. CDR1 is SGHNT and CDR2 is YENEEA in the germline V gene. V was shortened by 3 bases and J by 0 bases, with 12 bases between the two germline ends. CDR3 in amino acids: CASSFRTNISGNTIYF. The DNA of the CDR3 is TGTGCCAGCAGCTTCAGGACTAATATCTCTGGAAACACCATATATTTT.

Judged by abundance, this clone is medium-sized (0.01 to 0.1%). The chain links TRBV6-8 to TRBJ2-2, with 8 bases aligning to TRBD1. CDR3 length equals 15 residues. Germline lookup yields CDR1 MNHGY and CDR2 SAAAGT. The V and J ends lost 5 bases and 6 bases, in that order; junction bases with no gene match: 8. The CDR3 DNA is TGTGCCAGCAGTGAGAGGGCACAGGGGGCCGGGGAGCTGTTTTTT. Its translation is CASSERAQGAGELFF.

This clone was seen a handful of times. The chain uses TRBV11-3 and TRBJ1-1; D ambiguous. The CDR3 contains 14 residues. The germline V gene encodes CDR1 SGHNT and CDR2 YENEEA. The V and J ends lost 6 bases and 3 bases respectively, with 14 bases between them. The CDR3, as DNA: TGTGCCAGCAGAGACACAGTTGCCCACACTGAAGCTTTCTTT. Encoded protein: CASRDTVAHTEAFF.

This clone came up a few times. The chain links TRBV28 to TRBJ1-1; 8 bases fit TRBD1. Germline V gene lookup returns CDR1 MDHEN and CDR2 SYDVKM. The CDR3 has 12 amino acids. The CDR3 nucleotides are TGTGTTGTGACAGGGGTGAACACTGAAGCTTTCTTT. This sequence encodes CVVTGVNTEAFF.

Within the sample, this clone is medium-sized. The chain joins TRBV11-3 to TRBJ2-7; possible D gene TRBD1, 6 bases. Between the trimmed V and J ends, which lost 5 bases and 2 bases, there was a span of 19 bases. CDR1 and CDR2 from the germline V gene are SGHNT and YENEEA. The CDR3 consists of 16 residues. Written as DNA, the CDR3 is TGTGCCAGCAGCCCCCTGACAGGAGGATCCACCTACGAGCAGTACTTC. It codes for CASSPLTGGSTYEQYF.

The CDR3 loop is CASTEGGNQPQHF. The CDR3 region has the DNA TGTGCCAGCACCGAGGGGGGGAATCAGCCCCAGCATTTT. V usage is TRBV18 and J usage is TRBJ1-5; the D gene is possibly TRBD1 (6 bases). There are 13 residues in the CDR3. Germline CDR1 KGHSH, CDR2 LQKENI. V gave up 8 bases and J gave up 4 bases, with 12 bases separating them.

By sample fraction, this clone is hyperexpanded. The chain couples TRBV18 to TRBJ1-1; TRBD1 is a possible D gene (5 bases). Per germline, CDR1 KGHSH and CDR2 LQKENI. V was shortened by 6 bases and J by 2 bases, with 13 bases between the two germline ends. CDR3 length: 14 residues. The CDR3 here is CASSPLDSNTEAFF. In nucleotides, the CDR3 is TGTGCCAGCTCCCCTCTAGACAGTAACACTGAAGCTTTCTTT.

A few counts support this clone. The chain has TRBV28 and TRBJ1-2, with 9 bases aligning to TRBD1. The ends lost 10 bases at V and 7 bases at J; junction bases unmatched: 13. The germline CDR1 and CDR2 sequences are MDHEN and SYDVKM. This CDR3 contains 14 residues. Here the CDR3 DNA reads TGTGCCACCCGATCGGGACAGGGTACGGCTGGCTACACCTTC. It yields the protein CATRSGQGTAGYTF.

This rearrangement joins TRBV19 to TRBJ1-3, with 8 bases matching TRBD1. Germline loops: CDR1 LNHDA, CDR2 SQIVND (reference sequence). This CDR3 is built from 15 residues. J gave up 1 base and V 5 bases, and 4 bases lay outside the gene matches. In nucleotides, the CDR3 is TGTGCCAGTAGTTCAGGGGGCGAGTCTGGAAACACCATATATTTT. As protein: CASSSGGESGNTIYF.

V and J are TRBV10-2 and TRBJ1-1; TRBD1 aligns across 9 bases. V shed 1 base, J shed 7 bases, and the junction held 7 bases outside the gene matches. This CDR3 spans 15 amino acids. In germline, CDR1 is WSHSY, CDR2 SAAADI. The CDR3 DNA is TGCGCCAGCAGTGAGTGGGACAGGGTGCTTAATGAAGCTTTCTTT. Protein: CASSEWDRVLNEAFF.

This clone was seen more than once but under ten times. The gene calls are TRBV30 and TRBJ1-2, with 10 bases fitting TRBD1. J gave up 8 bases and V 1 base, and 7 bases lay outside the gene matches. Germline lookup yields CDR1 GTSNPN and CDR2 SVGIG (reference sequence). CDR3 length: 14 amino acids. CDR3 nucleotides: TGTGCCTGGAGTGGGGGGACAGGGGAAGGCGGCTACACCTTC. It is translated as CAWSGGTGEGGYTF.

J is TRBJ2-1 and V is TRBV6-8; TRBD2 agrees at 8 bases. Germline V CDR1 and CDR2: MNHGY, SAAAGT. Unmatched junction bases numbered 9, after V lost 6 bases and J lost 8 bases. This CDR3 spans 14 amino acids. The CDR3 reads CASSLAGHGDEQFF. The CDR3, as DNA: TGTGCCAGCAGCCTAGCGGGCCACGGGGATGAGCAGTTCTTC.